The 2 T cell receptor beta chains below were found in one sample sequenced in a study of shared clonotypes between healthy human individuals. Data came from immunoSEQ multiplex PCR; TCRdb stores just in-frame clones and leaves some out. The sample yields 1.4 million to 1.5 million clones, roughly 95% seen once. Sequenced material: naive CD4+ T cells sorted from blood. The subset is: CD45RA+ positively selected. These receptors were obtained from a man younger than 45 in good health.

The V call is TRBV5-4, the J call TRBJ2-1, with TRBD2 matching 7 bases. There are 15 residues in the CDR3. Germline V gene lookup returns CDR1 SGHNT and CDR2 YYREEE (reference sequence). The J segment lost 4 bases and the V segment lost 2 bases, leaving 6 bases of the junction unmatched. This chain's CDR3 is CASSLMGEGYNEQFF. The CDR3 DNA reads TGTGCCAGCAGCTTAATGGGGGAGGGATACAATGAGCAGTTCTTC. Full variable domain (rest looked up from reference TRBV5-4 and TRBJ2-1): ETGVTQSPTHLIKTRGQQVTLRCSSQSGHNTVSWYQQALGQGPQFIFQYYREEENGRGNFPPRFSGLQFPNYSSELNVNALELDDSALYLCASSLMGEGYNEQFFGPGTRLTVL.

The rearrangement uses TRBV6-5 and TRBJ1-2; no reliable D call. The germline V gene encodes CDR1 MNHEY and CDR2 SVGAGI. This CDR3 has 11 residues. Trimming removed 5 bases from V and 4 bases from J, with 5 bases in between. The CDR3 reads CASSHGYGYTF. The CDR3 DNA follows: TGTGCCAGCAGTCATGGCTATGGCTACACCTTC.